This T cell receptor (beta chain) was recovered during a study of T cell responses to AZD1222 COVID-19 vaccine (dated by TCRdb to about 2021). As for the study more broadly: A total of just over 230 trial participants underwent TCR sequencing, of whom about 210 received two doses of AZD1222 and about 25 received two doses of the MenACWY control vaccine. Trial participants were enrolled by age into 18-55, 56-69 and 70-plus year subgroups, with around 150, 28 and 57 TCR-sequenced participants respectively. Beyond this particular receptor, the publication reports: Participants were mostly white British, with more females than males. The authors suggested clonal diversity may have been underestimated. After two AZD1222 doses, both the breadth and the depth of spike-specific TCRs were significantly higher than at day 0 and than in MenACWY recipients. Conclusions about previously exposed vaccinees are limited, since just six AZD1222 recipients were seropositive for SARS-CoV-2 at baseline. The whole spike protein was spanned by vaccine-associated CD4 TCRs, and dominant responses were seen in regions 160-218 and 743-854. Epitopes outside the regions mutated in the B.1.351 and B.1.1.7 variants were reportedly recognized by nearly half of the unique spike-specific TCRs. The 56-69-year group was small, and its depth increase did not reach significance, likely because of low power. Because no samples from the day 14 peak response were available, repertoires could be characterized only after the peak T cell response.

The sample's time point label is to be understood as: about 28 days (+/-7) after the second vaccine dose. The treatment or condition label here, explained by the study, means: meningococcal conjugate vaccine given as trial control. The vaccinee samples were drawn from two UK trials, COV001 and COV002, one of which was a single-blind randomized controlled phase 2/3 trial testing AZD1222 (ChAdOx1 nCoV-19) in healthy adults. Trial participant PBMC samples were collected at day 0 and day 28 after the second dose for TCRbeta chain sequencing. In regard to this clone: Its antigen specificity is not known. Per-base quality was not reported, and no clone a single base away is much larger than it.

The CDR3 regions of human TCRbeta chains were subjected to immunosequencing. The authors processed their data as follows. TCRs in the repertoires were matched against a reference library of SARS-CoV-2-specific TCRs that had been generated with the MIRA antigen-specificity platform. Breadth was defined as the fraction of unique TCRs that were SARS-CoV-2-associated, and depth was defined as the fraction of total T cells that were SARS-CoV-2-associated. Each spike-specific TCR was assigned to its reactive spike region and to a CD4 or CD8 class using the MIRA data. Log10-transformed breadth and depth values were compared by one-way ANOVA with Sidak's multiple comparisons tests. What TCRdb holds here is the immuneACCESS table cut down to in-frame rearrangements. Part of the clones is not present; checked against another copy, under half of the missing clones reflect an unresolved V gene, and the others are unexplained. The V and J calls and clone size were taken over from that table, and D and trimming were inferred from the DNA. The sample table contains approximately 150,000 clones; only one count was recorded for under 95% of them. About 7.5% of the sample belongs to the ten largest clones.

The V and J ends are trimmed by 5 bases and 1 base, leaving 24 bases between them. The germline V gene encodes CDR1 SGDLS and CDR2 YYNGEE. Inclusive of the bounding cysteine and phenylalanine, the CDR3 is 19 residues long. Here the CDR3 DNA is all that survives: 57 bases in frame from base 1. The source was peripheral blood, collected 28 days after the second dose of the MenACWY control vaccine. This TCR was sampled from an adult who received the MenACWY meningococcal vaccine as a control. Recombination connected TRBV9 to TRBJ2-2, with the D call perhaps TRBD1 or TRBD2, as 5 bases match in each case. The CDR3 region: CASSATLRDGARNTGELFF. The DNA reads as follows: TGTGCCAGCAGTGCTACTTTGAGGGATGGGGCGAGGAACACCGGGGAGCTGTTTTTT.